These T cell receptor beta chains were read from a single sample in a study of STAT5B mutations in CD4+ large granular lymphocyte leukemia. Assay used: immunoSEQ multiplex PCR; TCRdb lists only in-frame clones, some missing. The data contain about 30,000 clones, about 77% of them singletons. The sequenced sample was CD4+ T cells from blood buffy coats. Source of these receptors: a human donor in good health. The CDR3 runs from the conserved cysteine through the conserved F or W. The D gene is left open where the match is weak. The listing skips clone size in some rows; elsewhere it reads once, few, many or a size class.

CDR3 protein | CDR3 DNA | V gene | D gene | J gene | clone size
CASSSDRGITYEQYF | TGTGCCAGCAGCTCGGACAGGGGGATTACCTACGAGCAGTACTTC | TRBV11-2 | TRBD1 | TRBJ2-7 | .
CAWSRGAMGGNTEAFF | TGTGCCTGGAGTCGAGGGGCGATGGGGGGGAACACTGAAGCTTTCTTT | TRBV30 | . | TRBJ1-1 | .
CASSLLDTQYF | TGTGCCAGCAGCTTACTAGATACGCAGTATTTT | TRBV7-2 | . | TRBJ2-3 | .
CASSVQGPIRSPLHF | TGTGCCAGCAGCGTTCAGGGCCCAATAAGGTCACCCCTCCACTTT | TRBV14 | . | TRBJ1-6 | .
CAWRVQGPLNQPQHF | TGTGCCTGGAGGGTACAGGGGCCTCTCAATCAGCCCCAGCATTTT | TRBV30 | TRBD1 | TRBJ1-5 | few
CASGGQHYEQYF | TGCGCCAGCGGGGGGCAACACTACGAGCAGTACTTC | TRBV5-1 | . | TRBJ2-7 | .
CASSAGLRETQYF | TGTGCCAGCAGCGCCGGGTTACGAGAGACCCAGTACTTC | TRBV2 | . | TRBJ2-5 | .
CASSLGHLTGELFF | TGTGCCAGCAGCTTAGGACACCTCACCGGGGAGCTGTTTTTT | TRBV7-6 | . | TRBJ2-2 | .
CASSLGGRARAEKLFF | TGTGCCAGCAGCTTGGGGGGACGGGCCAGGGCTGAAAAACTGTTTTTT | TRBV5-8 | . | TRBJ1-4 | .
CASSQEAASGTPDTQYF | TGCGCCAGCAGCCAAGAAGCCGCTAGCGGGACCCCAGATACGCAGTATTTT | TRBV4-3 | TRBD2 | TRBJ2-3 | .
CASSPKRDTQYF | TGTGCCAGCAGCCCAAAGAGGGATACGCAGTATTTT | TRBV7-2 | . | TRBJ2-3 | .
CSVNLAGALTDTQYF | TGCAGCGTTAACTTGGCGGGGGCCCTCACAGATACGCAGTATTTT | TRBV29-1 | . | TRBJ2-3 | .
CASSVALTPNIQYF | TGTGCCAGCAGCGTAGCACTGACTCCAAACATTCAGTACTTC | TRBV9 | . | TRBJ2-4 | .
CASSGDSPLHF | TGTGCCAGCTCAGGAGATTCACCCCTCCACTTT | TRBV2 | . | TRBJ1-6 | few
CASSDYTDTQYF | TGTGCCAGCAGCGACTACACAGATACGCAGTATTTT | TRBV7-9 | . | TRBJ2-3 | .
CASTPRVGGIQPQHF | TGTGCCAGCACCCCTAGGGTTGGGGGGATTCAGCCCCAGCATTTT | TRBV7-2 | . | TRBJ1-5 | .
CASKRAESSYNEQFF | TGTGCCAGCAAACGGGCAGAAAGCTCCTACAATGAGCAGTTCTTC | TRBV19 | . | TRBJ2-1 | .
CASSSIPNTEAFF | TGCGCCAGCAGCAGTATACCGAACACTGAAGCTTTCTTT | TRBV10-1 | . | TRBJ1-1 | .
CASGAGGPLGANVLTF | TGCGCCAGCGGAGCGGGGGGGCCTTTGGGGGCCAACGTCCTGACTTTC | TRBV10-2 | TRBD2 | TRBJ2-6 | .
CSVGTSGANVLTF | TGCAGCGTCGGGACATCTGGGGCCAACGTCCTGACTTTC | TRBV29-1 | . | TRBJ2-6 | .
CASSYSRTSGYEQYF | TGTGCCAGCAGTTACTCGAGGACTAGCGGGTACGAGCAGTACTTC | TRBV6-5 | TRBD2 | TRBJ2-7 | .
CASSDDFRSTGELFF | TGTGCCAGCAGCGACGACTTCCGGAGTACCGGGGAGCTGTTTTTT | TRBV27 | . | TRBJ2-2 | few
CAISDGLAATDTQYF | TGTGCCATCAGTGATGGGCTAGCGGCCACAGATACGCAGTATTTT | TRBV10-3 | TRBD2 | TRBJ2-3 | few
CASSSGQGGNQPQHF | TGTGCCAGCAGCTCCGGACAGGGAGGCAATCAGCCCCAGCATTTT | TRBV5-5 | TRBD1 | TRBJ1-5 | .
CASSPGQGLTYEQYF | TGTGCCAGCAGCCCGGGACAGGGCTTAACCTACGAGCAGTACTTC | TRBV27 | TRBD1 | TRBJ2-7 | .
CASSLTPYEQYF | TGCGCCAGCAGCTTAACACCTTACGAGCAGTACTTC | TRBV5-1 | . | TRBJ2-7 | .
CSVEQRITDTQYF | TGCAGCGTAGAGCAGCGTATCACAGATACGCAGTATTTT | TRBV29-1 | . | TRBJ2-3 | .
CASTDGVQPQHF | TGTGCCAGCACCGACGGGGTTCAGCCCCAGCATTTT | TRBV6-5 | . | TRBJ1-5 | few
CASRPGQGSSYEQYF | TGTGCCAGCAGACCGGGACAGGGGAGCTCCTACGAGCAGTACTTC | TRBV5-4 | TRBD1 | TRBJ2-7 | .
CAAKGGQNTEAFF | TGTGCCGCCAAAGGAGGACAGAACACTGAAGCTTTCTTT | TRBV5-4 | . | TRBJ1-1 | few
CASSSTANTGELFF | TGTGCCAGTAGCTCGACAGCGAACACCGGGGAGCTGTTTTTT | TRBV7-9 | . | TRBJ2-2 | .
CASPREEGSSYGYTF | TGTGCCAGCCCTCGGGAAGAGGGCAGTTCTTATGGCTACACCTTC | TRBV7-2 | . | TRBJ1-2 | few
CASSAGRGNEKLFF | TGTGCCAGCAGTGCGGGACGGGGGAATGAAAAACTGTTTTTT | TRBV6-5 | . | TRBJ1-4 | .
CASSLGTGKTYEQYF | TGCGCCAGCAGCTTGGGGACAGGGAAGACCTACGAGCAGTACTTC | TRBV5-1 | TRBD1 | TRBJ2-7 | .
CASSLAAGLSDTQYF | TGTGCCAGCAGCTTAGCGGCGGGGCTATCAGATACGCAGTATTTT | TRBV7-2 | . | TRBJ2-3 | .
CASSLRGKSYEQYF | TGTGCCAGCAGCTTAAGGGGTAAGTCCTACGAGCAGTACTTC | TRBV7-2 | . | TRBJ2-7 | .
CASSPGQANTEAFF | TGTGCCAGCTCACCGGGACAGGCGAACACTGAAGCTTTCTTT | TRBV18 | TRBD1 | TRBJ1-1 | .
CASNPGTGGTDTQYF | TGTGCCAGCAATCCCGGGACAGGAGGAACAGATACGCAGTATTTT | TRBV5-8 | TRBD1 | TRBJ2-3 | .
CASSPATGSRGELFF | TGTGCCAGCAGCCCAGCGACAGGGTCGCGTGGGGAGCTGTTTTTT | TRBV7-2 | TRBD1 | TRBJ2-2 | .
CASSRGPGANVLTF | TGTGCCAGCAGCAGGGGTCCTGGGGCCAACGTCCTGACTTTC | TRBV6-5 | . | TRBJ2-6 | .
CASSPAVQETQYF | TGTGCCAGCTCACCCGCGGTACAAGAGACCCAGTACTTC | TRBV18 | . | TRBJ2-5 | .
CAISESTGGDTQYF | TGTGCCATCAGTGAGTCGACAGGGGGGGATACGCAGTATTTT | TRBV10-3 | TRBD1 | TRBJ2-3 | .
CASSLTSPETQYF | TGTGCCAGCAGCTTAACTAGCCCAGAGACCCAGTACTTC | TRBV5-5 | . | TRBJ2-5 | .
CASSLSSAGTTSYEQYF | TGTGCCAGCAGCTTATCCTCAGCCGGGACTACTTCCTACGAGCAGTACTTC | TRBV7-2 | TRBD2 | TRBJ2-7 | .
CASTARTGALSPLHF | TGTGCCAGCACTGCCAGGACAGGAGCTCTTTCACCCCTCCACTTT | TRBV2 | TRBD1 | TRBJ1-6 | .
CASSSGSTEAFF | TGTGCCAGCAGCTCAGGGAGCACTGAAGCTTTCTTT | TRBV5-6 | . | TRBJ1-1 | .
CASSRGSSYNEQFF | TGCGCCAGCAGCCGGGGGAGCTCCTACAATGAGCAGTTCTTC | TRBV5-1 | . | TRBJ2-1 | .